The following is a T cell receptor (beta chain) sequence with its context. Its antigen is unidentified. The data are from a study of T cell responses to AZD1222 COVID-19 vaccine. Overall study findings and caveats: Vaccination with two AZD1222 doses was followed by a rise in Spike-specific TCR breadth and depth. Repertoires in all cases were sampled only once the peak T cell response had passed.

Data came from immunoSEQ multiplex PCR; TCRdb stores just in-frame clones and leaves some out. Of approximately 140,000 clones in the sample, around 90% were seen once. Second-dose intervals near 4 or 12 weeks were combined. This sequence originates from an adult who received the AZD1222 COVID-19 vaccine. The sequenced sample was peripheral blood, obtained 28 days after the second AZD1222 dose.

The CDR3 loop is CASSLSYGTDTQYF. The CDR3 DNA reads as TGTGCCAGCAGCTTGAGCTATGGGACAGATACGCAGTATTTT. The V call is TRBV5-4, the J call TRBJ2-3; D uncertain. In germline, CDR1 is SGHNT, CDR2 YYREEE (reference sequence). The germline V and J ends were trimmed by 1 base and 3 bases, with 9 bases remaining between them. The CDR3 has 14 residues.